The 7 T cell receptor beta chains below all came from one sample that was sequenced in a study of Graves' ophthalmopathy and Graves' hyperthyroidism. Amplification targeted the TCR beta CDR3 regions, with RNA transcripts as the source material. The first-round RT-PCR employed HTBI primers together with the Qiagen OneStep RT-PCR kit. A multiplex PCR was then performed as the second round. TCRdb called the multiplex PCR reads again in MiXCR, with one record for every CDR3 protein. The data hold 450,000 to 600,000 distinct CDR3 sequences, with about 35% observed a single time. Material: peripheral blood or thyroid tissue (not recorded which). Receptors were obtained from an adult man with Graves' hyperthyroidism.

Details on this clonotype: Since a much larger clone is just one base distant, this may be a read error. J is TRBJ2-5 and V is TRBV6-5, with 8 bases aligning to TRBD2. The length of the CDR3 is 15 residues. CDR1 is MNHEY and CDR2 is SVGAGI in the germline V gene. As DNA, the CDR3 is TGTGCCAGCAGTTCCTCTAGCGGGTACCAAGGGACCCAGTACTTC. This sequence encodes CASSSSSGYQGTQYF.

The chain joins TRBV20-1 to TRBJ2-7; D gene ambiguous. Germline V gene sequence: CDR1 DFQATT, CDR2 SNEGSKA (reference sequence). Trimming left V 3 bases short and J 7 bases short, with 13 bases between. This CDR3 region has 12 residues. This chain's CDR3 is CSASGQYNEQYF. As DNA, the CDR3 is TGCAGTGCTAGCGGGCAATACAATGAGCAGTACTTC.

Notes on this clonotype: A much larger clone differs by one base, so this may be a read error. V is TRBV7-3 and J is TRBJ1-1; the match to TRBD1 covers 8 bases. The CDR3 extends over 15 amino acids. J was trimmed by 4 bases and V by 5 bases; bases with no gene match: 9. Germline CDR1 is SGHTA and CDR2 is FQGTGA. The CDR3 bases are TGTGCCAGCAGCAGAAACAGGGGGGCAGTCACTGAAGCTTTCTTT. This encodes CASSRNRGAVTEAFF.

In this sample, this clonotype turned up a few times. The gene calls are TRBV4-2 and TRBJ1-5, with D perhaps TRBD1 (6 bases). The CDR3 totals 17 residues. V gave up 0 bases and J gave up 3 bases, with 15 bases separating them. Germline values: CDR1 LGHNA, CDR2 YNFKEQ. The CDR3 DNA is TGTGCCAGCAGCCAAGATATTCCAGGGGCGGCCAATCAGCCCCAGCATTTT. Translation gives CASSQDIPGAANQPQHF.

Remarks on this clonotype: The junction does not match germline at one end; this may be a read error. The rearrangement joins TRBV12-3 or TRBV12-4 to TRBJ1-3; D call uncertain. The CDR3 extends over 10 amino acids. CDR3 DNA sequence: TGTGTCAGCAGCGGAAACACCATATATTTT. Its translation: CVSSGNTIYF.

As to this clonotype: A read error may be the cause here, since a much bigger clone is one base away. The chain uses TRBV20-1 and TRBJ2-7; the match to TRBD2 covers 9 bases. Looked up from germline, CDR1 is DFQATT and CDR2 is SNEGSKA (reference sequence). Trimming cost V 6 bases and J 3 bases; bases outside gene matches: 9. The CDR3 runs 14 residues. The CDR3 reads CSAKAQTSGYEQYF. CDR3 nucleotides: TGCAGTGCCAAGGCCCAGACTAGCGGCTACGAGCAGTACTTC.

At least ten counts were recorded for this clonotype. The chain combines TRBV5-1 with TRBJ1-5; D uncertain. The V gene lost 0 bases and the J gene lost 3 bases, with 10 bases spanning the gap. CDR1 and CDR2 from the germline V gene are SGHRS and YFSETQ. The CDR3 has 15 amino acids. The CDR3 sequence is CASSLVKGHNQPQHF. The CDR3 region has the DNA TGCGCCAGCAGCTTGGTGAAGGGCCACAATCAGCCCCAGCATTTT.